This record covers a single TCR beta chain. The antigen is unknown. The source of the sample is a study of T cells in Graves' hyperthyroidism and ophthalmopathy. Stability of Graves' hyperthyroidism was defined as absent ophthalmopathy progression within 18 months. The diagnoses drew upon clinical symptoms, serum thyroxine and TRAb, thyroid ultrasound and orbital computed tomography. The V gene's germline CDR1 is MDHEN and CDR2 SYDVKM. The CDR3 is 11 residues long. V was clipped by 6 bases and J by 12 bases, with 12 bases between them. Findings and limits, study-wide: Most expanded thyroid clonotypes above 0.001 recurred in blood.

Regions amplified from RNA transcripts were the TCR beta CDR3 regions. RT-PCR in the first round (using the HTBI primer set) targeted the TCR CDR3. One entry per CDR3 protein, called by TCRdb with MiXCR from the multiplex PCR reads. The sample has roughly 740,000 distinct CDR3 sequences, roughly 15% seen once. The chain employs TRBV28 and TRBJ2-1; D ambiguous. The clonotype was recovered from a young man with Graves' hyperthyroidism. The material sequenced was blood. CDR3 residues: CASSHIGMQFF. The CDR3 DNA reads as TGTGCCAGCAGCCATATCGGAATGCAGTTCTTC.